One sample yielded the 30 T cell receptor beta chains listed below, sequenced in a study of cytomegalovirus exposure and HLA in healthy donors. The PCR was carried out with 60 Vbeta primers and 13 Jbeta primers. Measured with immunoSEQ multiplex PCR; TCRdb has only the in-frame clones, and not every one. The sample includes approximately 73,000 clones, 65% to 80% of them seen just once. Source material: PBMCs. These receptors were collected from a man aged 65-85 years in good health and CMV-seronegative.

J is TRBJ2-7 and V is TRBV5-1; 11 nucleotides agree with TRBD1. The germline V gene encodes CDR1 SGHRS and CDR2 YFSETQ. The CDR3 is made up of 17 amino acids. The ends lost 4 bases at V and 5 bases at J; junction bases unmatched: 14. CDR3 sequence (DNA): TGCGCCAGCAGCCCAGGGTGGACAGGGGGCTTATCGGACGAGCAGTACTTC. Protein: CASSPGWTGGLSDEQYF.

The chain employs TRBV6-5 and TRBJ1-4; 7 nucleotides agree with TRBD1. V was clipped by 8 bases and J by 7 bases; unmatched bases: 13. The CDR3 is 15 amino acids. Germline loops: CDR1 MNHEY, CDR2 SVGAGI. This CDR3 is CASSREQGWSEKLFF. The CDR3 coding sequence is TGTGCCAGCTCTCGCGAACAGGGGTGGAGTGAAAAACTGTTTTTT.

The chain has TRBV7-8 and TRBJ2-7; D perhaps matches TRBD1 (6 bases). Per germline, CDR1 SGHVS and CDR2 FQNEAQ. Trimming removed 3 bases from V and 6 bases from J, with 9 bases in between. This CDR3 is 12 amino acids long. CDR3 sequence: CASSFTGREQYF. DNA for the CDR3: TGTGCCAGCAGCTTTACAGGGCGCGAGCAGTACTTC. The full variable domain, with the rest looked up from reference TRBV7-8 and TRBJ2-7, is GAGVSQSPRYKVAKRGQDVALRCDPISGHVSLFWYQQALGQGPEFLTYFQNEAQLDKSGLPSDRFFAERPEGSVSTLKIQRTQQEDSAVYLCASSFTGREQYFGPGTRLTVT.

V gene TRBV18 combines with J gene TRBJ1-1, with D hard to call. CDR1 and CDR2 (germline): KGHSH, LQKENI. The ends were cut back, 1 base at V and 1 base at J, with 7 bases in the middle. The CDR3 has 14 amino acids. The DNA for the CDR3 is TGTGCCAGCTCACCACTCAGATCGAACACTGAAGCTTTCTTT. Protein: CASSPLRSNTEAFF.

The rearrangement links TRBV5-8 to TRBJ2-3, with D possibly TRBD1 on 5 matching bases. Trimming removed 0 bases from V and 4 bases from J, with 21 bases in between. There are 18 residues in the CDR3. Germline lookup yields CDR1 SGHTS and CDR2 YDEGEE. The CDR3 region has the DNA TGTGCCAGCAGCTTGGAGTCGTGGGGCAGGGTCCGTTCAGATACGCAGTATTTT. This translates into CASSLESWGRVRSDTQYF. The full variable domain, its missing parts supplied by reference TRBV5-8 and TRBJ2-3, is EAGVTQSPTHLIKTRGQQATLRCSPISGHTSVYWYQQALGLGLQFLLWYDEGEERNRGNFPPRFSGRQFPNYSSELNVNALELEDSALYLCASSLESWGRVRSDTQYFGPGTRLTVL.

The gene calls are TRBV7-8 and TRBJ2-7; 12 nucleotides match TRBD2. V lost 2 bases and J lost 6; bases outside the gene matches: 2. Per the germline V gene, CDR1 is SGHVS and CDR2 is FQNEAQ. This CDR3 spans 14 amino acids. The CDR3 coding sequence is TGTGCCAGCAGCTTACAGACTAGCGGGAGCGAGCAGTACTTC. Protein product: CASSLQTSGSEQYF.

About this clone itself: At one end the junction does not follow the germline gene, possibly because of a read error. The gene calls are TRBV7-7 and TRBJ2-5, with TRBD2 as a possible D gene (6 bases). Germline CDR1 is SSHAT and CDR2 is FNYEAQ (reference sequence). CDR3 length: 15 residues. The CDR3 is CASSFSGEYQETQYF. The CDR3 nucleotides are TGTGCTAGCAGCTTTTCGGGGGAGTACCAAGAGACCCAGTACTTC.

The CDR3: CASSQGAGQIQETQYF. The CDR3, as DNA: TGTGCCAGCAGCCAAGGGGCGGGACAGATACAAGAGACCCAGTACTTC. This chain connects TRBV14 to TRBJ2-5, with D possibly matching TRBD1 (7 bases). The CDR3 sequence is 16 residues long. Germline CDR1 and CDR2: SGHDN and FVKESK. The V end lost 1 base, the J end lost 2 bases, and 14 bases lay between the germline ends.

This clone has just one count. V and J are TRBV7-2 and TRBJ2-7; the D gene is possibly TRBD2 (6 bases). Germline V gene lookup returns CDR1 SGHTA and CDR2 FQGNSA. The CDR3 loop spans 14 amino acids. Trimming pared 4 bases from V and 3 bases from J, leaving 13 bases between. The CDR3 coding sequence is TGTGCCAGCAGCTACGCTAGCGACAACTACGAGCAGTACTTC. This translates into CASSYASDNYEQYF.

The chain uses TRBV6-1 and TRBJ1-6, with D possibly TRBD1 on 5 matching bases. CDR3 size: 15 residues. Germline CDR1 MNHNS, CDR2 SASEGT. The V gene lost 6 bases and the J gene lost 8 bases, with 17 bases spanning the gap. In nucleotides, the CDR3 is TGTGCCAGCAGACAAGCAGGGTCTTCGGATTCACCCCTCCACTTT. Protein product: CASRQAGSSDSPLHF.

The chain couples TRBV29-1 to TRBJ2-3; 10 nucleotides match TRBD1. The CDR3 covers 12 residues. Trimming removed 7 bases from V and 5 bases from J; junction bases left unmatched: 3. The germline V gene has CDR1 SQVTM and CDR2 ANQGSEA. The CDR3 spells CSAGQGVDTQYF. As DNA, the CDR3 is TGCAGCGCCGGACAGGGGGTAGATACGCAGTATTTT.

The genes are TRBV7-2 and TRBJ1-1; D may be TRBD1 (6 bases). This CDR3 region has 14 residues. Trimming removed 5 bases at V and 0 bases at J, with 10 bases between. CDR1 and CDR2 from the germline V gene are SGHTA and FQGNSA. Here the CDR3 reads CASSSDRLNTEAFF. The CDR3, as DNA: TGTGCCAGCAGCAGTGACAGGTTGAACACTGAAGCTTTCTTT.

CDR3 DNA sequence: TGCGCCAGCAGCTTGACCGGACAGTTCACCGGGGAGCTGTTTTTT. Its protein is CASSLTGQFTGELFF. The gene calls are TRBV5-1 and TRBJ2-2, with D perhaps matching TRBD1 (6 bases). The V end lost 1 base, the J end lost 4 bases, and 11 bases lay between the germline ends. The CDR3 extends over 15 amino acids. Germline loops: CDR1 SGHRS, CDR2 YFSETQ. Based on the CDR3 plus reference TRBV5-1 and TRBJ2-2, the full variable domain is KAGVTQTPRYLIKTRGQQVTLSCSPISGHRSVSWYQQTPGQGLQFLFEYFSETQRNKGNFPGRFSGRQFSNSRSEMNVSTLELGDSALYLCASSLTGQFTGELFFGEGSRLTVL.

This sequence joins TRBV27 and TRBJ2-7; 10 nucleotides agree with TRBD1. V lost 3 bases, J lost 5 bases, and 7 bases stayed unmatched. Germline V gives CDR1 MNHEY, CDR2 SMNVEV (reference sequence). The CDR3 covers 15 residues. CDR3 DNA: TGTGCCAGCAGTTTTCGGACAGGGGGAAGGGACGAGCAGTACTTC. Its protein product is CASSFRTGGRDEQYF.

The chain is built from TRBV10-1 and TRBJ2-4; the D gene is possibly TRBD1 (6 bases). The germline CDR1 and CDR2 sequences are WNHNN and SYGVQD (reference sequence). Trimming cost V 3 bases and J 7 bases, with 19 bases left between them. The CDR3 covers 16 residues. CDR3 region: CASSESEGGSINIQYF. The CDR3 nucleotides are TGCGCCAGCAGTGAATCCGAAGGGGGTTCGATCAACATTCAGTACTTC.

CDR3 amino acids: CASSETSGGDNEQFF. For the CDR3, the DNA is TGTGCCAGCAGCGAAACTAGCGGGGGGGACAATGAGCAGTTCTTC. This rearrangement joins TRBV7-9 to TRBJ2-1; 13 bases fit TRBD2. The germline V gene encodes CDR1 SEHNR and CDR2 FQNEAQ (reference sequence). V dropped 5 bases and J dropped 5; count of bases not matched to a gene: 3. This CDR3 region has 15 residues. Drawing the rest from reference TRBV7-9 and TRBJ2-1, the complete variable domain is DTGVSQNPRHKITKRGQNVTFRCDPISEHNRLYWYRQTLGQGPEFLTYFQNEAQLEKSRLLSDRFSAERPKGSFSTLEIQRTEQGDSAMYLCASSETSGGDNEQFFGPGTRLTVL.

The V call is TRBV7-9, the J call TRBJ2-3, with 7 bases lining up with TRBD1. The junction had 12 bases not matched to a gene; V was cut back by 5 bases and J by 4 bases. The V gene's germline CDR1 is SEHNR and CDR2 FQNEAQ (reference sequence). CDR3 size: 16 residues. The CDR3 DNA reads as TGTGCCAGCAGCACTCCGCCCCAGGGGGTCCCAGATACGCAGTATTTT. This gives the protein CASSTPPQGVPDTQYF.

This clone came up a few times. The rearrangement uses TRBV20-1 and TRBJ2-5; D may be TRBD1 (5 bases). The CDR3 is made up of 11 amino acids. The germline gives CDR1 DFQATT, CDR2 SNEGSKA (reference sequence). The V end was cut by 3 bases, the J end by 5 bases, with 7 bases between. The CDR3 nucleotides read TGCAGTGCTAGGGGGCACGAGACCCAGTACTTC. Translating gives CSARGHETQYF.

This CDR3 is CASSLRQQNTEAFF. The DNA for the CDR3 is TGTGCCAGCAGCTTAAGACAGCAGAACACTGAAGCTTTCTTT. The chain recombines TRBV7-2 with TRBJ1-1, with a tentative D call TRBD1 (5 bases). Germline values: CDR1 SGHTA, CDR2 FQGNSA. CDR3 size: 14 residues. The germline V and J ends were trimmed by 2 bases and 1 base, with 8 bases remaining between them.

The chain couples TRBV18 to TRBJ1-6, with D possibly being TRBD1 (5 bases). The ends were cut back, 6 bases at V and 5 bases at J, with 11 bases in the middle. This CDR3 contains 14 residues. The V gene's germline CDR1 is KGHSH and CDR2 LQKENI. The CDR3 loop reads CASSPTADNSPLHF. In nucleotides, the CDR3 is TGTGCCAGCTCTCCGACAGCCGATAATTCACCCCTCCACTTT.

In its sample, this clone was seen once. The CDR3 bases are TGCGCCAGCAGCCCGGGACTAGCGGGGACCCTTGCCTACGAGCAGTACTTC. Its translation: CASSPGLAGTLAYEQYF. V usage is TRBV5-1 and J usage is TRBJ2-7; TRBD2 matches 13 bases. The length of the CDR3 is 17 residues. Germline V gene lookup returns CDR1 SGHRS and CDR2 YFSETQ. V trimming: 4 bases; J trimming: 2 bases; junction bases outside the gene matches: 9. The full variable domain, rest sourced from reference TRBV5-1 and TRBJ2-7, is KAGVTQTPRYLIKTRGQQVTLSCSPISGHRSVSWYQQTPGQGLQFLFEYFSETQRNKGNFPGRFSGRQFSNSRSEMNVSTLELGDSALYLCASSPGLAGTLAYEQYFGPGTRLTVT.

The rearrangement links TRBV18 to TRBJ2-7; tentative D call: TRBD1 (5 bases). CDR3 length: 12 residues. V lost 6 bases, J lost 3 bases, and 9 bases lay in between. Germline-derived CDR1 and CDR2 are KGHSH and LQKENI. CDR3 residues: CASSLDSYEQYF. The CDR3, as DNA: TGTGCCAGCTCTCTTGACAGCTACGAGCAGTACTTC.

The V gene is TRBV4-2, the J gene TRBJ2-1; 7 bases are a match to TRBD2. CDR3 size: 16 residues. Looked up from germline, CDR1 is LGHNA and CDR2 is YNFKEQ. The junction had 4 bases not matched to a gene; V was cut back by 0 bases and J by 2 bases. This CDR3 is CASSQDSGTTYNEQFF. CDR3 DNA sequence: TGTGCCAGCAGCCAAGACTCCGGGACTACCTACAATGAGCAGTTCTTC.

V and J are TRBV5-1 and TRBJ2-5; 12 positions agree with TRBD2. Germline-derived CDR1 and CDR2 are SGHRS and YFSETQ. Losses at the gene ends were 3 bases for V and 2 bases for J; bases not matched to a gene: 2. The CDR3 totals 15 residues. The DNA of the CDR3 is TGCGCCAGCAGCTCAGGACTAGCGGGGCAAGAGACCCAGTACTTC. Residues: CASSSGLAGQETQYF. Supplemented by reference TRBV5-1 and TRBJ2-5, the full variable domain reads KAGVTQTPRYLIKTRGQQVTLSCSPISGHRSVSWYQQTPGQGLQFLFEYFSETQRNKGNFPGRFSGRQFSNSRSEMNVSTLELGDSALYLCASSSGLAGQETQYFGPGTRLLVL.

This clone has a handful of counts. This rearrangement joins TRBV4-3 to TRBJ2-7; 9 bases map to TRBD2. The CDR3 is made up of 19 amino acids. V lost 1 base and J lost 4; bases outside the gene matches: 17. Germline CDR1 LGHNA, CDR2 YSLEER. The CDR3: CASSQAWGETSGVLYEQYF. CDR3 nucleotides: TGCGCCAGCAGCCAAGCATGGGGGGAGACTAGCGGAGTACTTTACGAGCAGTACTTC.

The chain links TRBV10-3 to TRBJ2-1, with D possibly being TRBD1 (6 bases). This CDR3 is 13 amino acids long. V lost 8 bases, J lost 4 bases, and 12 bases lay in between. Germline V CDR1 and CDR2: ENHRY, SYGVKD. As DNA, the CDR3 is TGTGCCATCGGCGGACAGCCTTACAATGAGCAGTTCTTC. Encoded protein: CAIGGQPYNEQFF.

This chain links TRBV7-2 with TRBJ1-1; a weak D match, TRBD1 (5 bases). Germline CDR1 and CDR2: SGHTA and FQGNSA. CDR3 length equals 16 residues. V gave up 0 bases and J gave up 0 bases, with 11 bases separating them. The CDR3 DNA follows: TGTGCCAGCAGCTTAGCGAAGTGGGGCCTGAACACTGAAGCTTTCTTT. Translating it yields CASSLAKWGLNTEAFF.

As for this clone: One end of the junction varies from germline; a read error may be responsible. This rearrangement joins TRBV7-9 to TRBJ1-6; no definite D call. The CDR3 loop spans 13 amino acids. Germline V gene sequence: CDR1 SEHNR, CDR2 FQNEAQ (reference sequence). In DNA, the CDR3 is TGTTCCAGCAGCTTAGTTCGGAATTCACCCCTCCACTTT. The encoded protein is CSSSLVRNSPLHF.

J is TRBJ1-1 and V is TRBV6-5; unclear D gene. The CDR3 is 14 residues long. The germline gives CDR1 MNHEY, CDR2 SVGAGI. Trimming took off 2 bases at V and 0 bases at J, with 7 bases between the two ends. In DNA, the CDR3 is TGTGCCAGCAGTTACCGGGAGGTGAACACTGAAGCTTTCTTT. It codes for CASSYREVNTEAFF.

Here the CDR3 reads CASSITGRFNTEAFF. CDR3 in DNA: TGTGCCAGTAGTATAACAGGGAGATTTAACACTGAAGCTTTCTTT. This chain joins TRBV19 and TRBJ1-1; weak D call: TRBD1 (6 bases). The CDR3 totals 15 residues. CDR1 is LNHDA, CDR2 SQIVND, per germline (reference sequence). The V and J ends lost 2 bases and 2 bases respectively, with 12 bases between them.